This TCR beta chain was found in a study of cytotoxic CD8 clonotypes in ibrutinib-treated CLL. This CDR3 is 13 amino acids long. V was trimmed by 5 bases and J by 2 bases, leaving 10 bases between them. From germline, CDR1 is SGHNT and CDR2 YYREEE (reference sequence). TCRdb's copy holds only in-frame clones and misses some; the assay was immunoSEQ multiplex PCR. The top ten hold less than 20% of the sample, which has more than 200,000 clones, 70% seen once. This clone was recorded a few times. The receptor was isolated from a human donor with chronic lymphocytic leukemia. The rearrangement uses TRBV5-4 and TRBJ2-5; D possibly uses TRBD1 or TRBD2 (5 bases each). The specimen comprised PBMCs, sampled after 24 months of ibrutinib treatment. The CDR3 region has the DNA TGTGCCAGCAGTATGGGGGAGCAAGAGACCCAGTACTTC. This gives the protein CASSMGEQETQYF. The full variable domain, its missing parts supplied by reference TRBV5-4 and TRBJ2-5, is ETGVTQSPTHLIKTRGQQVTLRCSSQSGHNTVSWYQQALGQGPQFIFQYYREEENGRGNFPPRFSGLQFPNYSSELNVNALELDDSALYLCASSMGEQETQYFGPGTRLLVL.